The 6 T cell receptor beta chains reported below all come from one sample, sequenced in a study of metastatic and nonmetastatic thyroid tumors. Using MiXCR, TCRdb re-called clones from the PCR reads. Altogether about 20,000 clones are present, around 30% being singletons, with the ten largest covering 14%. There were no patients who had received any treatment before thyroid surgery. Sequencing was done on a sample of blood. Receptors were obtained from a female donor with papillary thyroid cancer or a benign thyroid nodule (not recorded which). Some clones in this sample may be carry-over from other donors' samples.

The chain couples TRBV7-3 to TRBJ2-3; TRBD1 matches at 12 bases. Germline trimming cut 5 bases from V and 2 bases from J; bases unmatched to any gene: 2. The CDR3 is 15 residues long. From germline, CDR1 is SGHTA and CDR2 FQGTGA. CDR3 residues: CASSRDRGHTDTQYF. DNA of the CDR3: TGTGCCAGCAGCCGGGACAGGGGGCACACAGATACGCAGTATTTT.

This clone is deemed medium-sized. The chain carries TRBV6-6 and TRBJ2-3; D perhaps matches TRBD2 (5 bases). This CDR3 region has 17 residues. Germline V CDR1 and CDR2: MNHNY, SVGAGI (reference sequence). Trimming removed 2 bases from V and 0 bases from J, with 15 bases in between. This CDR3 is CASSYPPRGSSTDTQYF. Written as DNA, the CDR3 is TGTGCCAGCAGTTACCCCCCTCGGGGTTCTAGCACAGATACGCAGTATTTT.

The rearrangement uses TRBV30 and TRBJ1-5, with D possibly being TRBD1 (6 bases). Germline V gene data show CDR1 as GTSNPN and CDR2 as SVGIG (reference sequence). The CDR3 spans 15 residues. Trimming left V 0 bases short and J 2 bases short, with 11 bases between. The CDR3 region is CAWSVKGGGNQPQHF. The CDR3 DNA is TGTGCCTGGAGTGTAAAGGGGGGAGGCAATCAGCCCCAGCATTTT.

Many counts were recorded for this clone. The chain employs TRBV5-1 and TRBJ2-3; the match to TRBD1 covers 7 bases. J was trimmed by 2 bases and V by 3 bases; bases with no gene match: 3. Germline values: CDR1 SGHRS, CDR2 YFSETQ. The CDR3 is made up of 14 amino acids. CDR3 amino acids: CASSWGQSTDTQYF. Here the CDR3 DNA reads TGCGCCAGCAGCTGGGGACAGTCCACAGATACGCAGTATTTT.

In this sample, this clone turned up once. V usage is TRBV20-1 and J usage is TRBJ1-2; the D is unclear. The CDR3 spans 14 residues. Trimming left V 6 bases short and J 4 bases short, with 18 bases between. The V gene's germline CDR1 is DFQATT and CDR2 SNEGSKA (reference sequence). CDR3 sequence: CSAPDPEVSYGYTF. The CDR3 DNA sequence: TGCAGTGCACCTGACCCAGAAGTATCCTATGGCTACACCTTC.

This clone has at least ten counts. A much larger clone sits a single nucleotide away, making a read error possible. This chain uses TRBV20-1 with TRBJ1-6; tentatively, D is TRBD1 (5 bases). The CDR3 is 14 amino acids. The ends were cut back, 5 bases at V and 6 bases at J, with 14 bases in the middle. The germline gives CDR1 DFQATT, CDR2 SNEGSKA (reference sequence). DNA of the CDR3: TGCAGTGCTCCTCCCCGGGGCAGTAATTCACCCCTCCACTTT. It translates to CSAPPRGSNSPLHF.